The 6 T cell receptor beta chains below all came from one sample that was sequenced in a study of vaccination and CD4 T cells after COVID-19. Scientists ran DNA taken from cultured CD4+ T cells through the Oncomine TCR Beta short-read assay for sequencing. TCRdb independently ran MiXCR on the PCR reads; one entry per CDR3 protein. Here the sample spans some 20,000 distinct CDR3 sequences, about 52% being singletons. These receptors' targets are unknown. Regarding treatment: roughly 10-day PBMC culture with coronavirus spike peptide pools or control peptides (ViraFEST assay). Sequenced sample: CD4+ T cells from blood, cultured in vitro. All receptors come from a human donor who had recovered from COVID-19.

The genes are TRBV5-4 and TRBJ1-5; D is ambiguous. This CDR3 comprises 16 residues. Germline CDR1 reads SGHNT; CDR2 reads YYREEE (reference sequence). Trimming took off 0 bases at V and 2 bases at J, with 12 bases between the two ends. Written as DNA, the CDR3 is TGTGCCAGCAGCTTGGATCCGGGGATCGGCAATCAGCCCCAGCATTTT. The encoded protein is CASSLDPGIGNQPQHF.

The CDR3 nucleotides are TGCAGTGCTAGACGACTAGCGGGACGGGGAGATGAGCAGTTCTTC. It specifies CSARRLAGRGDEQFF. The chain is built from TRBV20-1 and TRBJ2-1; 11 bases map to TRBD2. The CDR3 consists of 15 residues. The J segment lost 8 bases and the V segment lost 2 bases, leaving 8 bases of the junction unmatched. Germline CDR1 DFQATT, CDR2 SNEGSKA (reference sequence).

The rearrangement joins TRBV12-5 to TRBJ1-5; D possibly corresponds to TRBD1 (6 bases). CDR3 length: 12 residues. Trimming cost V 10 bases and J 3 bases, with 10 bases left between them. The germline CDR1 and CDR2 sequences are LGHNT and FRNRAP. The CDR3 DNA reads as TGTGCTACGGCAGGGGACAATCAGCCCCAGCATTTT. As protein: CATAGDNQPQHF.

V usage is TRBV5-1 and J usage is TRBJ2-7, with TRBD1 matching 7 bases. CDR3 size: 14 residues. Germline V gene lookup returns CDR1 SGHRS and CDR2 YFSETQ. V dropped 0 bases and J dropped 4; count of bases not matched to a gene: 4. The CDR3 bases are TGCGCCAGCAGCTTGGAGGGACAGATTTACGAGCAGTACTTC. Protein: CASSLEGQIYEQYF. The full variable domain, rest sourced from reference TRBV5-1 and TRBJ2-7, is KAGVTQTPRYLIKTRGQQVTLSCSPISGHRSVSWYQQTPGQGLQFLFEYFSETQRNKGNFPGRFSGRQFSNSRSEMNVSTLELGDSALYLCASSLEGQIYEQYFGPGTRLTVT.

This clonotype was picked up a small number of times. This chain uses TRBV19 with TRBJ1-5, with a weak D call TRBD1 (5 bases). The CDR3 loop spans 15 amino acids. The V gene's germline CDR1 is LNHDA and CDR2 SQIVND (reference sequence). The ends were cut back, 7 bases at V and 3 bases at J, with 16 bases in the middle. This CDR3 is CASMKGPSPNQPQHF. For the CDR3, the DNA is TGTGCCAGTATGAAGGGACCCAGCCCCAATCAGCCCCAGCATTTT. The whole variable domain, filled in from reference TRBV19 and TRBJ1-5, reads DGGITQSPKYLFRKEGQNVTLSCEQNLNHDAMYWYRQDPGQGLRLIYYSQIVNDFQKGDIAEGYSVSREKKESFPLTVTSAQKNPTAFYLCASMKGPSPNQPQHFGDGTRLSIL.

The chain has TRBV19 and TRBJ1-2; 8 nucleotides agree with TRBD1. Germline CDR1 reads LNHDA; CDR2 reads SQIVND (reference sequence). There are 15 residues in the CDR3. Trimming at V came to 4 bases and at J to 4 bases, leaving 8 bases not matched to a gene. CDR3 sequence: CASSRLDRESYGYTF. The CDR3 DNA reads TGTGCCAGTAGTAGATTGGACAGGGAGTCCTATGGCTACACCTTC.